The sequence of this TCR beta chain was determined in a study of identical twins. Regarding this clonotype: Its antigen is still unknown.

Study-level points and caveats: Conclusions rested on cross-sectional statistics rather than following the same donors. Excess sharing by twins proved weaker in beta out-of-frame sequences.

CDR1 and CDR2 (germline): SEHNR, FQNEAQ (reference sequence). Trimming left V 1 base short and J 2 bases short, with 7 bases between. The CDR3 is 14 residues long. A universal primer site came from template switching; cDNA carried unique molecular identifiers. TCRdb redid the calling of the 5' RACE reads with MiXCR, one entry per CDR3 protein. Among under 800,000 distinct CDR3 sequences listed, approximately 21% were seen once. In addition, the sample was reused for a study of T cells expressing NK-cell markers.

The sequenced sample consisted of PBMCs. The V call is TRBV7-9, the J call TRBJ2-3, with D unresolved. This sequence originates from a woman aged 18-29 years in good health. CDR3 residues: CASSLVQTTDTQYF. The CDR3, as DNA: TGTGCCAGCAGCTTAGTTCAAACCACAGATACGCAGTATTTT.